This T cell receptor (beta chain) was sequenced during a study of blood T cells in healthy people across ages. This clonotype has just a few counts. A second about 7 to 12 cycle PCR used barcoded and J-beta primers. TCRdb ran MiXCR on the 5' RACE reads and lists one entry per CDR3 protein. In the table there are around 850,000 distinct CDR3 sequences, around 34% of which are singletons. Germline V CDR1 and CDR2: SGHRS, YFSETQ. The CDR3 has 16 residues. The germline V and J ends were trimmed by 0 bases and 0 bases, with 13 bases remaining between them. V gene TRBV5-1 combines with J gene TRBJ2-7; weak D call: TRBD2 (5 bases). Sequencing used blood. This TCR derives from a man between 18 and 29 years old in good health. The CDR3 protein is CASSLAGGLSSYEQYF. CDR3 sequence (DNA): TGCGCCAGCAGCTTGGCCGGCGGGCTAAGCTCCTACGAGCAGTACTTC.